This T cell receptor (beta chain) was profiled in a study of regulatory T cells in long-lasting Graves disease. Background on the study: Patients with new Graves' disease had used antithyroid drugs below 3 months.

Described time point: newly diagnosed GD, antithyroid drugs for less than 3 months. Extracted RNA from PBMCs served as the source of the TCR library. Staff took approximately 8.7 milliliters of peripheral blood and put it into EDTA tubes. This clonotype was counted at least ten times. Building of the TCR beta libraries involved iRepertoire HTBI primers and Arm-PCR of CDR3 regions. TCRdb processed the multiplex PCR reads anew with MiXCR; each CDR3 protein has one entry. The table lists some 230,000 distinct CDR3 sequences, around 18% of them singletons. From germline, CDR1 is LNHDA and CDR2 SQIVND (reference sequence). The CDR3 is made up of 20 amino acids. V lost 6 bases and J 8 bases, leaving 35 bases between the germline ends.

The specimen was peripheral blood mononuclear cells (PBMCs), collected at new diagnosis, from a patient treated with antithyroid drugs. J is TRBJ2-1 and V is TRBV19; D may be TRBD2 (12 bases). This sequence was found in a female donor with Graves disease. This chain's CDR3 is CASSPRDRGGLAGHLDEQFF. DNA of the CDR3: TGTGCCAGTAGCCCGAGGGACAGGGGGGGACTAGCGGGTCATCTTGATGAGCAGTTCTTC.